Listed below are T cell receptor beta chains from one sample, sequenced in a study of blood T cell repertoires in COVID-19. Sequenced by immunoSEQ multiplex PCR; TCRdb stores in-frame clones only, minus some. The table includes some 100,000 clones, 88% detected once. Source material: peripheral blood. These receptors were obtained from a woman of 80 years or more with active COVID-19. Both conserved end residues are part of each CDR3. The order of the fields is V gene, D gene, clone size, J gene, CDR3 DNA, CDR3 protein. A D gene is named only where the DNA matches it firmly. Expanded clones are given a class, and other clones once, few, many or no size at all.

>TRBV28|-|-|TRBJ1-1
TGTGCCAGCAGTCAAACAGGGTACACTGAAGCTTTCTTT
CASSQTGYTEAFF
>TRBV5-4|TRBD2|once|TRBJ2-1
TGTGCCAGCAGTGGTAGCGGGAGGGCCTACAATGAGCAGTTCTTC
CASSGSGRAYNEQFF
>TRBV6-5|-|-|TRBJ1-5
TGTGCCAGCAGTTCAGGGAAAGTCGGTCAGCCCCAGCATTTT
CASSSGKVGQPQHF
>TRBV19|-|-|TRBJ2-5
TGTGCCAGTAGAAGGACTACCCAAGAGACCCAGTACTTC
CASRRTTQETQYF
>TRBV7-2|-|-|TRBJ2-2
TGTGCCAGCAGCCCCCAGAGGGGCGGGAAATTTGGGGAGCTGTTTTTT
CASSPQRGGKFGELFF
>TRBV6-5|-|-|TRBJ1-2
TGTGCCAGCAGTTTTGACAGGCGAGCGTCGCTATATGGCTACACCTTC
CASSFDRRASLYGYTF
>TRBV29-1|TRBD1|-|TRBJ1-1
TGCAGCGTCCCGGGACAGATGAACACTGAAGCTTTCTTT
CSVPGQMNTEAFF
>TRBV24-1|TRBD1|-|TRBJ2-1
TGTGCCACCAGTGACCAAACAGGGGCGGGCTACAATGAGCAGTTCTTC
CATSDQTGAGYNEQFF
>TRBV3-1/TRBV3-2|-|-|TRBJ2-1
TGTGCCAGCAGCCGCCCGGGACTTTCCTACAATGAGCAGTTCTTC
CASSRPGLSYNEQFF
>TRBV30|-|-|TRBJ1-3
TGTGCCTGGAGTGCCGTCGGGGGGAACACCATATATTTT
CAWSAVGGNTIYF
>TRBV28|TRBD2|-|TRBJ2-3
TGTGCCAGCAGTTTAAGTGCTAGCGGGAGTGAGGATACGCAGTATTTT
CASSLSASGSEDTQYF
>TRBV5-5|-|-|TRBJ1-5
TGTGCCAGCAGCTTCCGGGCAGACTATAGCAATCAGCCCCAGCATTTT
CASSFRADYSNQPQHF
>TRBV14|-|-|TRBJ2-5
TGTGCCAGCAGCCAAGGCCGTCTAGCTGAGACCCAGTACTTC
CASSQGRLAETQYF
>TRBV3-1/TRBV3-2|-|-|TRBJ1-3
TGTGCCAGTACCCTTGGGGGCGTTGGAAACACCATATATTTT
CASTLGGVGNTIYF
>TRBV9|-|-|TRBJ2-3
TGTGCCAGCACCGGACAAACTAGCACAGATACGCAGTATTTT
CASTGQTSTDTQYF
>TRBV28|-|-|TRBJ1-5
TGTGCCAGCAGCGGAGGGGCCGCGTCGCCCCAGCATTTT
CASSGGAASPQHF
>TRBV4-2|TRBD2|-|TRBJ2-2
TGTGCCAGCAGCCTAAATAGCGGGAGGGCCGCCGGGGAGCTGTTTTTT
CASSLNSGRAAGELFF
>TRBV15|TRBD2|-|TRBJ2-3
TGTGCCACCAGCAGCGGACTAGCGGGGGGACGGCCAGATACGCAGTATTTT
CATSSGLAGGRPDTQYF
>TRBV6-5|-|once|TRBJ1-2
TGTGCCAGCGGCTCCCCGGACAAGTTAAACTATGGCTACACCTTC
CASGSPDKLNYGYTF
>TRBV10-1|TRBD2|-|TRBJ2-7
TGCGCCAGCAGTGAAAAGCGGGAAGGTGGGGAGCAGTACTTC
CASSEKREGGEQYF
>TRBV7-7|-|-|TRBJ2-5
TGTGCCAGCAGCTTAGGCGAAAGAGTCCCAGAGACCCAGTACTTC
CASSLGERVPETQYF
>TRBV12-1|-|-|TRBJ1-6
TGTGCCAGCAGCTTGACAGGGGGAGGTAATTCACCCCTCCACTTT
CASSLTGGGNSPLHF
>TRBV5-8|-|-|TRBJ2-5
TGTGCCAGCAGCGTCGGGACTTCGTACCAAGAGACCCAGTACTTC
CASSVGTSYQETQYF
>TRBV5-4|TRBD1|-|TRBJ2-2
TGTGCCAGCAGCTTCCGACAGGGGGTCGGCACCGGGGAGCTGTTTTTT
CASSFRQGVGTGELFF
>TRBV10-3|TRBD2|once|TRBJ2-1
TGTGCCATCAGTGAAAAACTAGCGGGACGTTACAATGAGCAGTTCTTC
CAISEKLAGRYNEQFF
>TRBV6-5|TRBD1|-|TRBJ2-1
TGTGCCAGCAGTTCCCGGGACAGCTACAATGAGCAGTTCTTC
CASSSRDSYNEQFF
>TRBV28|TRBD1|-|TRBJ1-5
TGTGCCAGCAGTGGGGGACAGAGGGCAACTCAGCCCCAGCATTTT
CASSGGQRATQPQHF
>TRBV21-1|-|-|TRBJ1-5
TGTGCCAGCAGCAAAGTTGGGCACAGGGGGCAAGATCAGCCCCAGCATTTT
CASSKVGHRGQDQPQHF
>TRBV27|TRBD1|once|TRBJ1-1
TGTGCCAGCAGCCTTAGGACAGGGGGAAGGACTGAAGCTTTCTTT
CASSLRTGGRTEAFF
>TRBV4-3|TRBD2|-|TRBJ2-5
TGCGCCAGCAGCCAACGGGGCCCGGGGGGAGAGACCCAGTACTTC
CASSQRGPGGETQYF
>TRBV11-3|-|-|TRBJ2-3
TGTGCCAGCAGCCGAACGGGTTGGGTAGATACGCAGTATTTT
CASSRTGWVDTQYF
>TRBV18|TRBD1|-|TRBJ2-5
TGTGCCAGCTCACCTTGGGACAGGGGAACGCAAGAGACCCAGTACTTC
CASSPWDRGTQETQYF
>TRBV11-2|TRBD2|once|TRBJ2-1
TGTGCCAGCAGCTTATTCGCTAGCGGGAGGTCAGGCTCCTACAATGAGCAGTTCTTC
CASSLFASGRSGSYNEQFF
>TRBV4-1|TRBD1|-|TRBJ2-7
TGCGCCAGCAGCCCAGGACCCGGGACAGGGGAGCACGAGCAGTACTTC
CASSPGPGTGEHEQYF
>TRBV9|-|-|TRBJ2-5
TGTGCCAGCAGCCCGGGGGGCTCACCCCAAGAGACCCAGTACTTC
CASSPGGSPQETQYF
>TRBV7-9|TRBD2|-|TRBJ2-5
TGTGCCAGCAGCCTCGGGACTAGCGGGAACCAAGAGACCCAGTACTTC
CASSLGTSGNQETQYF
>TRBV12-5|-|-|TRBJ2-7
TGTCTTAAGCGCCCGCCCTACGAGCAGTACTTC
CLKRPPYEQYF
>TRBV5-6|TRBD1|-|TRBJ2-5
TGTGCCAGCAGCTTGAGGACAGGTCAAGAGACCCAGTACTTC
CASSLRTGQETQYF
>TRBV7-2|TRBD1|-|TRBJ2-1
TGTGCCAGCAACTTACAGGGGAACTCCTACAATGAGCAGTTCTTC
CASNLQGNSYNEQFF
>TRBV7-2|-|-|TRBJ2-5
TGTGCCAGCAGCTCACAGGGAGGGGAGACCCAGTACTTC
CASSSQGGETQYF
>TRBV7-9|-|-|TRBJ2-1
TGTGCCAGCAGCTTAGTGATTCTAAGCGGAGGGGCAGACAATGAGCAGTTCTTC
CASSLVILSGGADNEQFF
>TRBV19|-|-|TRBJ1-5
TGTGCCAGTAGTCGGGGTTACGGCAATCAGCCCCAGCATTTT
CASSRGYGNQPQHF
>TRBV3-1/TRBV3-2|-|-|TRBJ2-3
TGTGCCAGCAGCCCTTTGGTGGCATCAGATACGCAGTATTTT
CASSPLVASDTQYF
>TRBV6-5|-|-|TRBJ1-1
TGTGCCAGCAGGATCACGGGGTTGAACACTGAAGCTTTCTTT
CASRITGLNTEAFF
>TRBV19|-|-|TRBJ1-2
TGTGCCAGTAGAAGGGACACCGGCTATGGCTACACCTTC
CASRRDTGYGYTF
>TRBV7-2|-|-|TRBJ2-5
TGTGCCAGCAGCTTAGGAAGGGCGGGCGTCCTGGGGACCCAGTACTTC
CASSLGRAGVLGTQYF
>TRBV28|TRBD1|-|TRBJ2-5
TGTGCCAGCAACATACCAGGGGGCGCAGAGACCCAGTACTTC
CASNIPGGAETQYF
>TRBV4-3|-|-|TRBJ2-7
TGCGCCAGCAGCCAACAAGGCGGCAGGGCTCGCGAGCAGTACTTC
CASSQQGGRAREQYF
>TRBV11-1|-|-|TRBJ2-3
TGTGCCAGCAGGAACCCTAGCAAACATACGCAGTATTTT
CASRNPSKHTQYF
>TRBV20-1|-|-|TRBJ1-1
TGCAGTGCTAGAGATCTTTCCGAAGCTTTCTTT
CSARDLSEAFF
>TRBV5-1|-|-|TRBJ2-1
TGCGCCAGCAGCTTGGCTGTCTCCTCCTACAATGAGCAGTTCTTC
CASSLAVSSYNEQFF
>TRBV7-2|-|-|TRBJ2-7
TGTGCCAGCAGCTTAGTCGGAATCAGCGCCTCCTACGAGCAGTACTTC
CASSLVGISASYEQYF
>TRBV20-1|TRBD2|-|TRBJ2-7
TGCAGTGCTAGTAGCGGGAAGAACGAGCAGTACTTC
CSASSGKNEQYF
>TRBV7-8|-|-|TRBJ2-5
TGTGCCAGCAGCCAAAAGCGGCAGGTTCGGGAGACCCAGTACTTC
CASSQKRQVRETQYF
>TRBV6-5|-|-|TRBJ1-1
TGTGCCAGCAGTAACCCCCGACAATCGAGCACTGAAGCTTTCTTT
CASSNPRQSSTEAFF
>TRBV11-3|TRBD2|-|TRBJ2-5
TGTGCCAGCAGCTTACGTCAAGCGGGACTTCCAGGCGAAGAGACCCAGTACTTC
CASSLRQAGLPGEETQYF
>TRBV2|TRBD1|-|TRBJ1-5
TGTGCCAGCAGGTGGGACAGGGCAAGTCGGGGTCAGCCCCAGCATTTT
CASRWDRASRGQPQHF
>TRBV9|TRBD2|-|TRBJ2-1
TGTGCCAGCAGCGTACTCGGGTCGGGGGGCAATGAGCAGTTCTTC
CASSVLGSGGNEQFF
>TRBV7-3|TRBD2|-|TRBJ2-3
TGTGCCAGCCGGAGGGCGGGGGCAGATACGCAGTATTTT
CASRRAGADTQYF
>TRBV9|-|-|TRBJ2-5
TGTGCCAGCAGCGTAGGAGGCATCTTGCAAGAGACCCAGTACTTC
CASSVGGILQETQYF